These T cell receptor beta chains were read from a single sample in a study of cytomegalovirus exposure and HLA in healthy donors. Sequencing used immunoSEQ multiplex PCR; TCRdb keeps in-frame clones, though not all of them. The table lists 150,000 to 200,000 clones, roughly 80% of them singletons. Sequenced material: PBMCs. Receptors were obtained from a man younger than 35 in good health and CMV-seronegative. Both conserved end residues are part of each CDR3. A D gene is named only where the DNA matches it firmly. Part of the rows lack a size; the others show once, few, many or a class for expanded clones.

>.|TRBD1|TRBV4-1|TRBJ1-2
TGCGCCAGCAGCCAATTTGCACCAGGGGGCTCTGGCTACACCTTC
CASSQFAPGGSGYTF
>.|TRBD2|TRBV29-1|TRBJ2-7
TGCAGCGTTGGGACGGCGGGGGTCCACGAGCAGTACTTC
CSVGTAGVHEQYF
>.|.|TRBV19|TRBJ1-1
TGTGCCAGCAAGGACCCCGGGGACACTGAAGCTTTCTTT
CASKDPGDTEAFF
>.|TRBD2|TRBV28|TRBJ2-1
TGTGCCAGTCTTAGCGGGGGATCCTACAATGAGCAGTTCTTC
CASLSGGSYNEQFF
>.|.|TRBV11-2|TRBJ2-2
TGTGCCAGCAGCCCGGGGGTGAACACCGGGGAGCTGTTTTTT
CASSPGVNTGELFF
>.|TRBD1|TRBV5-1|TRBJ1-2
TGCGCCAGCAGCTCGGACAGGGTAGACTATGGCTACACCTTC
CASSSDRVDYGYTF
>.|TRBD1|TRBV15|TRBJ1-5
TGTGCCACCAACGGAGGGGGCACAGATACGCAGCATTTT
CATNGGGTDTQHF
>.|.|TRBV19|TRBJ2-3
TGTGCCAGTAGGGAAACAGGGTTAGGCACAGATACGCAGTATTTT
CASRETGLGTDTQYF
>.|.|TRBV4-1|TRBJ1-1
TGCGCCAGCAGCCAAAGGGGCGGTGAAGCTTTCTTT
CASSQRGGEAFF
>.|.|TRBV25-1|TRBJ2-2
TGTGCCAGCAGTGTCGGGATCTACACCGGGGAGCTGTTTTTT
CASSVGIYTGELFF
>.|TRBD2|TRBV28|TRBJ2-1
TGTGCCAGCAGTTTAGGGACTAGCGGGATAGGGCAGTTCTTC
CASSLGTSGIGQFF
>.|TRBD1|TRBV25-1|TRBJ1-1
TGTGCCAGCAGGGCTACGACAGGGCCGAACACTGAAGCTTTCTTT
CASRATTGPNTEAFF
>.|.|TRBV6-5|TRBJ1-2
TGTGCCAGCAGTTACTCGACCGGGGGATTGGTGGGCTACACCTTC
CASSYSTGGLVGYTF
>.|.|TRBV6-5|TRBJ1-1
TGTGCCAGCAGTTACTCGGTCGGAGCCACTGAAGCTTTCTTT
CASSYSVGATEAFF
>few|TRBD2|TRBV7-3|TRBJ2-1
TGTGCCAGCAGAAAACCGGGACTAGAGCAGTTCTTC
CASRKPGLEQFF
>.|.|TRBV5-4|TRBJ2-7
TGTGCCAGCAGCTTTATTGACAGTAACTACGAGCAGTACTTC
CASSFIDSNYEQYF
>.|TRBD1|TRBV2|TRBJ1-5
TGTGCCAGCAGGGACAGGGGTTCCCAGCCCCAGCATTTT
CASRDRGSQPQHF
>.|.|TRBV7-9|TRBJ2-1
TGTGCCAGCAGCCCAGCCGGAGCTAATGAGCAGTTCTTC
CASSPAGANEQFF
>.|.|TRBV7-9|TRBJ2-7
TGTGCCAGCAGCCGCCTAGGACAGCCTTCCTACGAGCAGTACTTC
CASSRLGQPSYEQYF
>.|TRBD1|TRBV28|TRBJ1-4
TGTGCCAGCAGTTCTACAACCGGGACAGTAAATGAAAAACTGTTTTTT
CASSSTTGTVNEKLFF
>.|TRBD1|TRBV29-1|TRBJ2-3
TGCAGCGTAGGGACAGGGACCTACACAGATACGCAGTATTTT
CSVGTGTYTDTQYF
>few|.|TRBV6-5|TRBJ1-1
TGTGCCAGCAGTACGCCGGGGTTCACTGAAGCTTTCTTT
CASSTPGFTEAFF
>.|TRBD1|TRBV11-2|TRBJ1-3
TGTGCCAGCAGCCCGGGGACAGCGCGCCCTGGAAACACCATATATTTT
CASSPGTARPGNTIYF
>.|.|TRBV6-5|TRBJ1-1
TGTGCCAGCAGTTACTCTCATCGGGGAATGACTGAAGCTTTCTTT
CASSYSHRGMTEAFF
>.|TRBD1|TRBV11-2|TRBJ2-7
TGTGCCAGCAGCTCCACTCCGGGACAGGGAGGCGAGCAGTACTTC
CASSSTPGQGGEQYF
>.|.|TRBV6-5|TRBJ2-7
TGTGCCAGCAGTTACTCGATGGTGCGGCCATCCGAGCAGTACTTC
CASSYSMVRPSEQYF
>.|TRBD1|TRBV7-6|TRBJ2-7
TGTGCCAGCAGCTTAGGTCTCCCCCCCGGGACAGGGGGCTACGAGCAGTACTTC
CASSLGLPPGTGGYEQYF
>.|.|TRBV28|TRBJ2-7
TGTGCCAGCATCGGGGGCTACGAGCAGTACTTC
CASIGGYEQYF
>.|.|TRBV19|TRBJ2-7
TGTGCCAGTAGTGTTGCCCGCGCGAGCTCCTACGAGCAGTACTTC
CASSVARASSYEQYF
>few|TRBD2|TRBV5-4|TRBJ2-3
TGTGCCAGCAGCCCTCCAACCAGTGGACTAGCGGGAGCAGCAGATACGCAGTATTTT
CASSPPTSGLAGAADTQYF
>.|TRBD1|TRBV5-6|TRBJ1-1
TGTGCCAGCAGCTTGTCAGGGGGGAACACTGAAGCTTTCTTT
CASSLSGGNTEAFF
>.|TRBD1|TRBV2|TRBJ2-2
TGTGCCAGCAAGGTACAGGGGATTCACGGGGAGCTGTTTTTT
CASKVQGIHGELFF
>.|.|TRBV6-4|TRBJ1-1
TGTGCCAGCCGGTTGGGACACGAGAACACTGAAGCTTTCTTT
CASRLGHENTEAFF
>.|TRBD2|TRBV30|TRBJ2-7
TGTGCCTGGAGTCCCGGGGGGAGCTCCTACGAGCAGTACTTC
CAWSPGGSSYEQYF
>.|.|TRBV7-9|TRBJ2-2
TGTGCCAGCAGCTCCTCGGGGGGCGCCAGGGAGCTGTTTTTT
CASSSSGGARELFF
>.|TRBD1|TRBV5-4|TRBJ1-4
TGTGCCAGCAACAGGACAGGGTACGAAAAACTGTTTTTT
CASNRTGYEKLFF
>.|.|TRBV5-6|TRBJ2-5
TGTGCCAGCAGCTTGGGAGGGCCTCAGTACTTC
CASSLGGPQYF
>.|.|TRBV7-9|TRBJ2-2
TGTGCCAGCAGCTTACAATCGGGGGTGGCTAGCCGGGCCGGGGAGCTGTTTTTT
CASSLQSGVASRAGELFF
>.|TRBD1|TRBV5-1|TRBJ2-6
TGCGCCAGCAGCTTGGCCGTCCAGGGGGCGCTTGGGGCCAACGTCCTGACTTTC
CASSLAVQGALGANVLTF
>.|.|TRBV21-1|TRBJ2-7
TGTGCCAGCAGCAAAGGATGGGCGAGGGACAGAGACATCGACGAGCAGTACTTC
CASSKGWARDRDIDEQYF
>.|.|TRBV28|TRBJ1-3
TGTGCCAGCAGTTCAGGAAACACCATATATTTT
CASSSGNTIYF
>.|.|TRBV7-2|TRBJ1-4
TGTGCCAGCAGCTCTTATACAGGGGAAAAACTGTTTTTT
CASSSYTGEKLFF
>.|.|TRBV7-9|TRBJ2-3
TGTTCCAGCAGCTTTGTCAGGGGCACAGATACGCAGTATTTT
CSSSFVRGTDTQYF
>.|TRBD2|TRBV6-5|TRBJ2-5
TGTGCCAGCAGTTATAGTGGACTAGCTGAGGAGACCCAGTACTTC
CASSYSGLAEETQYF
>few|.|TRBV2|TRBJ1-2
TGTGCCAGCAGTGAAGCAGGAGGGTTGGCTCAGGGAATTCGCGGCTACACCTTC
CASSEAGGLAQGIRGYTF
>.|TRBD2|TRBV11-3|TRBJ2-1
TGTGCCAGCAGCTTACGGGGGGGACTAGCGGTACAAAATGAGCAGTTCTTC
CASSLRGGLAVQNEQFF
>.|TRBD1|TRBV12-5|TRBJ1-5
TGTGCTAGTGGTTCGGGACAGCGCAATCAGCCCCAGCATTTT
CASGSGQRNQPQHF